What follows are 17 T cell receptor beta chains derived from one specimen sequenced in a study of T cell changes during pregnancy in multiple sclerosis. Here immunoSEQ multiplex PCR was the method, and the copy in TCRdb shows in-frame clones only, minus some. The table lists roughly 70,000 clones, 85% to 95% of them singletons. This specimen consisted of peripheral blood, obtained before pregnancy. Receptors originate from a female donor with multiple sclerosis, enrolled in a pregnancy study.

The chain joins TRBV27 to TRBJ2-5; 7 bases match TRBD1. The V segment lost 7 bases and the J segment 5 bases; nucleotides outside the gene matches: 7. Germline-derived CDR1 and CDR2 are MNHEY and SMNVEV (reference sequence). The CDR3 is made up of 13 amino acids. CDR3 sequence: CASTHRGEETQYF. For the CDR3, the DNA is TGTGCCAGCACCCACAGGGGAGAGGAGACCCAGTACTTC.

Only one count was recorded for this clone. The chain links TRBV4-3 to TRBJ1-5; D is perhaps TRBD1 (5 bases). The V gene's germline CDR1 is LGHNA and CDR2 YSLEER. The CDR3 is 13 residues long. The germline V and J ends were trimmed by 0 bases and 12 bases, with 12 bases remaining between them. The chain's CDR3 is CASSQDPGLGQHF. CDR3 in DNA: TGCGCCAGCAGCCAAGATCCAGGGCTTGGCCAGCATTTT.

The chain joins TRBV7-9 to TRBJ2-5, with D unclear. V was pared by 0 bases and J by 7 bases, with 12 bases between. This CDR3 is built from 14 residues. Germline V gene lookup returns CDR1 SEHNR and CDR2 FQNEAQ (reference sequence). CDR3 region: CASSLALGERTQYF. The CDR3 DNA reads TGTGCCAGCAGCTTAGCGCTAGGTGAGAGGACCCAGTACTTC.

V gene TRBV4-2 combines with J gene TRBJ2-7, with 7 nucleotides matching TRBD1. This CDR3 is built from 16 residues. V was pared by 0 bases and J by 2 bases, with 7 bases of the junction left unmatched. Germline values: CDR1 LGHNA, CDR2 YNFKEQ. The CDR3 here is CASSQERQGATYEQYF. CDR3 DNA: TGTGCCAGCAGCCAAGAAAGACAGGGTGCAACCTACGAGCAGTACTTC.

The table lists this clone with a few counts. The rearrangement uses TRBV5-4 and TRBJ2-2; 11 nucleotides match TRBD2. J was trimmed by 3 bases and V by 4 bases; bases with no gene match: 2. The germline V gene encodes CDR1 SGHNT and CDR2 YYREEE (reference sequence). This CDR3 spans 15 amino acids. CDR3 in DNA: TGTGCCAGCAGCCCACTAGCGGGAGACACCGGGGAGCTGTTTTTT. Protein sequence: CASSPLAGDTGELFF.

The chain links TRBV14 to TRBJ2-6; D remains ambiguous. The CDR3 contains 16 residues. CDR1 and CDR2 from the germline V gene are SGHDN and FVKESK. V dropped 4 bases and J dropped 0 bases, with 10 bases sitting between them. CDR3 protein: CASSRSAFSGANVLTF. The CDR3 DNA reads as TGTGCCAGCAGCCGATCCGCGTTCTCTGGGGCCAACGTCCTGACTTTC.

This clone has only a few counts. The rearrangement links TRBV5-1 to TRBJ1-1; 9 bases fit TRBD1. The CDR3 is 17 amino acids. CDR1 and CDR2 from the germline V gene are SGHRS and YFSETQ. The ends lost 2 bases at V and 4 bases at J; junction bases unmatched: 12. The CDR3 spells CASSLRTGEVLGTEAFF. The CDR3 coding sequence is TGCGCCAGCAGCTTAAGGACAGGGGAAGTTTTGGGCACTGAAGCTTTCTTT.

The chain employs TRBV9 and TRBJ2-2; 7 bases map to TRBD1. V gave up 4 bases and J gave up 4 bases; unmatched junction bases: 10. Per the germline V gene, CDR1 is SGDLS and CDR2 is YYNGEE. CDR3 length: 16 amino acids. CDR3 in amino acids: CASSFRQGMGTGELFF. The CDR3 nucleotides are TGTGCCAGCAGCTTTAGACAGGGAATGGGCACCGGGGAGCTGTTTTTT.

This sequence joins TRBV10-3 and TRBJ2-5, with D possibly being TRBD2 (6 bases). V lost 0 bases and J lost 3, with 8 bases in between. CDR1 is ENHRY and CDR2 is SYGVKD in the germline V gene. The CDR3 length is 14 residues. CDR3 in amino acids: CAISESPGEETQYF. CDR3 nucleotides: TGTGCCATCAGTGAGTCTCCGGGGGAAGAGACCCAGTACTTC.

The chain combines TRBV6-4 with TRBJ2-1, with a weak D call TRBD2 (6 bases). Germline V gene lookup returns CDR1 MRHNA and CDR2 SNTAGT. V was clipped by 2 bases and J by 2 bases, with 13 bases between them. The CDR3 is 16 amino acids. The CDR3 sequence is CASSDGGRETYNEQFF. The DNA of the CDR3 is TGTGCCAGCAGTGACGGGGGTCGGGAGACCTACAATGAGCAGTTCTTC.

This chain uses TRBV11-2 with TRBJ2-7; 8 nucleotides match TRBD1. The ends lost 0 bases at V and 2 bases at J; junction bases unmatched: 3. The CDR3 totals 15 residues. CDR1 and CDR2 (germline): SGHAT, FQNNGV. Here the CDR3 reads CASSLDGGQAYEQYF. The CDR3 coding sequence is TGTGCCAGCAGCTTAGATGGGGGACAGGCCTACGAGCAGTACTTC.

The chain carries TRBV10-3 and TRBJ2-7; possible D gene TRBD1, 5 bases. The CDR3 runs 13 residues. Germline CDR1 reads ENHRY; CDR2 reads SYGVKD. Trimming took 4 bases from V and 2 from J, leaving 9 bases between them. The CDR3 bases are TGTGCCATCAGTGTCCGACAGACCTACGAGCAGTACTTC. Translated: CAISVRQTYEQYF.

This clone was observed a single time. The chain uses TRBV12-5 and TRBJ2-7; the match to TRBD1 covers 9 bases. The CDR3 spans 16 residues. Per the germline V gene, CDR1 is LGHNT and CDR2 is FRNRAP. CDR3 nucleotides: TGTGCAAAAAGAAGGGACAGGGCTTTGAGCTCCTACGAGCAGTACTTC. Its translation: CAKRRDRALSSYEQYF. Full variable domain (rest looked up from reference TRBV12-5 and TRBJ2-7): DARVTQTPRHKVTEMGQEVTMRCQPILGHNTVFWYRQTMMQGLELLAYFRNRAPLDDSGMPKDRFSAEMPDATLATLKIQPSEPRDSAVYFCAKRRDRALSSYEQYFGPGTRLTVT.

The rearrangement links TRBV7-2 to TRBJ1-4; 9 positions agree with TRBD1. Looked up from germline, CDR1 is SGHTA and CDR2 is FQGNSA. V dropped 6 bases and J dropped 4; count of bases not matched to a gene: 6. The CDR3 has 15 residues. This CDR3 reads CASRYRGQVNEKLFF. The CDR3 DNA is TGTGCCAGCAGATACAGGGGGCAGGTTAATGAAAAACTGTTTTTT.

Remarks on this clone: The same CDR3 is also encoded by other DNA sequences in this sample. This chain joins TRBV27 and TRBJ2-7, with D unresolved. Germline lookup yields CDR1 MNHEY and CDR2 SMNVEV (reference sequence). CDR3 length equals 13 residues. V lost 0 bases, J lost 0 bases, and 3 bases lay in between. The CDR3 protein is CASSLSGSYEQYF. The CDR3 DNA is TGTGCCAGCAGTTTATCCGGCTCCTACGAGCAGTACTTC.

This clone was counted a single time. Germline is not matched at one junction end, which may reflect a read error. In DNA, the CDR3 is TGTGCCAGCTCAGCCGGAAGAACTAACTATGGCTACGCCTTC. Translation gives CASSAGRTNYGYAF. This chain uses TRBV18 with TRBJ1-2, with D hard to call. CDR3 length equals 14 residues. The V gene's germline CDR1 is KGHSH and CDR2 LQKENI.

The rearrangement uses TRBV19 and TRBJ2-7; 7 bases map to TRBD1. Germline loops: CDR1 LNHDA, CDR2 SQIVND (reference sequence). The CDR3 covers 13 residues. V trimming: 4 bases; J trimming: 6 bases; junction bases outside the gene matches: 6. CDR3 nucleotide sequence: TGTGCCAGTAGTAAGAGACAGGGTAGCGAGCAGTACTTC. It yields the protein CASSKRQGSEQYF.